This TCR beta chain emerged from a study of blood T cells in healthy people across ages. The germline V gene encodes CDR1 SGHTA and CDR2 FQGTGA. The CDR3 runs to 13 residues. A remark on this clonotype: One junction end does not reproduce the germline sequence, and a read error may be involved.

Through a sample-barcoded 5' primer and a J-beta primer mix, a second PCR was run for roughly 6 to 11 cycles. MiXCR, applied by TCRdb to the 5' RACE reads, yields one record per CDR3 protein. The table lists 800,000 to 950,000 distinct CDR3 sequences, just under 30% of them singletons. The same specimen was also included in a second study, on T cells of mothers and their children. From that second work: There were over 9.5 million TCR beta CDR3 reads from each mother and several million from each child.

Sequencing was performed on blood. The receptor was derived from a woman aged 40 to 50 in good health. The chain combines TRBV7-3 with TRBJ1-1; D uncertain. The CDR3 is CTSSLSPYTEAFF. The CDR3, as DNA: TGTACCAGCAGCTTGTCACCGTACACTGAAGCTTTCTTT.